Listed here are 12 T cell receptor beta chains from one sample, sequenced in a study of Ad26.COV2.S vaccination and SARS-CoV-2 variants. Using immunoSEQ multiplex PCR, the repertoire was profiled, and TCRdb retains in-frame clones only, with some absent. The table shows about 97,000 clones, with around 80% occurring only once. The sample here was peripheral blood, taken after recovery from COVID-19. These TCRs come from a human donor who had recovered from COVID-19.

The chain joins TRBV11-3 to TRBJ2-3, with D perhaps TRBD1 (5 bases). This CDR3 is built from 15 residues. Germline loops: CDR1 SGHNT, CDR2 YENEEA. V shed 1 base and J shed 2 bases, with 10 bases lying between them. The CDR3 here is CASSLGGRATDTQYF. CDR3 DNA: TGTGCCAGCAGCTTAGGTGGCAGGGCCACAGATACGCAGTATTTT.

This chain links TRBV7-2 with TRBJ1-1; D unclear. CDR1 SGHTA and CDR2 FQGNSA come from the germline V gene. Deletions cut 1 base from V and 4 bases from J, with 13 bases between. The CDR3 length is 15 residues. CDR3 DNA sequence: TGTGCCAGCAGCTTAGTCTTTGGTGCGGGCACTGAAGCTTTCTTT. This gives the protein CASSLVFGAGTEAFF.

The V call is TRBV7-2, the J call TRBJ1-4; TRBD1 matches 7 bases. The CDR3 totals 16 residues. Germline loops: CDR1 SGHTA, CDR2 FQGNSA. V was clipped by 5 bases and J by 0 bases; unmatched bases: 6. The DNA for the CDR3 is TGTGCCAGCAGCCCGGGACAGTTTGCAACTAATGAAAAACTGTTTTTT. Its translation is CASSPGQFATNEKLFF.

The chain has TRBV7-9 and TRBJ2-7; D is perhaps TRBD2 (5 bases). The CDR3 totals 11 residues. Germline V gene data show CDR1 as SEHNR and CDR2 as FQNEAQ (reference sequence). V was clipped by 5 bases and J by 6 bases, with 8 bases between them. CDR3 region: CASSRGSEQYF. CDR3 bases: TGTGCCAGCAGCCGAGGGAGCGAGCAGTACTTC.

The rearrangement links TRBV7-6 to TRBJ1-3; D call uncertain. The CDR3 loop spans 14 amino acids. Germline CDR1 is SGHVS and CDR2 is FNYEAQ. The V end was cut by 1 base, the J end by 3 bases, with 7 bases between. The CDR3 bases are TGTGCCAGCAGCTTAGGCAGTCATGGAAACACCATATATTTT. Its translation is CASSLGSHGNTIYF.

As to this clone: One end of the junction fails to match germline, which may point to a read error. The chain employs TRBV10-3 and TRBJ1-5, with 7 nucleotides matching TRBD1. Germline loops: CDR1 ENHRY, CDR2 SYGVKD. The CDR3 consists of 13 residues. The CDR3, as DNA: TGTGCCAGCAGTACAGGGGGCAATCAGCCCCAGCATTTT. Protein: CASSTGGNQPQHF.

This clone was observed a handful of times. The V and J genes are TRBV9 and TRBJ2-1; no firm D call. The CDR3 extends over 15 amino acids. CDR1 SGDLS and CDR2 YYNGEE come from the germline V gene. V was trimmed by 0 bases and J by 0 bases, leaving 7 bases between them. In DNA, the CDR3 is TGTGCCAGCAGCGTAGGGATAGTCTCCTACAATGAGCAGTTCTTC. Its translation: CASSVGIVSYNEQFF.

DNA for the CDR3: TGTGCCAGCAGTGGAGAGGGGGCAGGAACTGAAGCTTTCTTT. Protein: CASSGEGAGTEAFF. The V call is TRBV25-1, the J call TRBJ1-1; 7 bases agree with TRBD1. J was trimmed by 5 bases and V by 4 bases; bases with no gene match: 7. Germline V lookup: CDR1 MGHDK, CDR2 SYGVNS. This CDR3 is 14 amino acids long.

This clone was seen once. CDR3 loop: CASSLGGQGVDTEAFF. Written as DNA, the CDR3 is TGTGCCAGCAGCTTGGGGGGACAGGGTGTAGACACTGAAGCTTTCTTT. The chain is built from TRBV5-6 and TRBJ1-1, with 9 bases lining up with TRBD1. The V segment lost 0 bases and the J segment 3 bases; nucleotides outside the gene matches: 6. Germline-derived CDR1 and CDR2 are SGHDT and YYEEEE. The CDR3 is 16 residues long.

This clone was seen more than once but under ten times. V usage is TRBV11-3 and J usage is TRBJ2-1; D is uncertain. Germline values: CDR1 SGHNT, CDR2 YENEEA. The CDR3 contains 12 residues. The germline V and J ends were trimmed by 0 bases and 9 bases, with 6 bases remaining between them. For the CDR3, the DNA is TGTGCCAGCAGCTTAGAAGGTCGTGAGCAGTTCTTC. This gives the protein CASSLEGREQFF.

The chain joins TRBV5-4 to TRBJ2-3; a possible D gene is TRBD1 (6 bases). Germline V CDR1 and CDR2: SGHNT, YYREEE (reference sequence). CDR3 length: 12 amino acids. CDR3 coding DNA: TGTGCTGGGGGCTCCTTCACAGATACGCAGTATTTT. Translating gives CAGGSFTDTQYF. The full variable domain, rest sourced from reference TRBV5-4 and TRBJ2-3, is ETGVTQSPTHLIKTRGQQVTLRCSSQSGHNTVSWYQQALGQGPQFIFQYYREEENGRGNFPPRFSGLQFPNYSSELNVNALELDDSALYLCAGGSFTDTQYFGPGTRLTVL.

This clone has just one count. CDR3 bases: TGTGCCAGCAGCACAGGGGTCAATGAAAAACTGTTTTTT. Its translation: CASSTGVNEKLFF. The chain couples TRBV14 to TRBJ1-4; 7 nucleotides agree with TRBD1. V gave up 5 bases and J gave up 5 bases; unmatched junction bases: 2. CDR1 SGHDN and CDR2 FVKESK come from the germline V gene. The CDR3 has 13 residues.